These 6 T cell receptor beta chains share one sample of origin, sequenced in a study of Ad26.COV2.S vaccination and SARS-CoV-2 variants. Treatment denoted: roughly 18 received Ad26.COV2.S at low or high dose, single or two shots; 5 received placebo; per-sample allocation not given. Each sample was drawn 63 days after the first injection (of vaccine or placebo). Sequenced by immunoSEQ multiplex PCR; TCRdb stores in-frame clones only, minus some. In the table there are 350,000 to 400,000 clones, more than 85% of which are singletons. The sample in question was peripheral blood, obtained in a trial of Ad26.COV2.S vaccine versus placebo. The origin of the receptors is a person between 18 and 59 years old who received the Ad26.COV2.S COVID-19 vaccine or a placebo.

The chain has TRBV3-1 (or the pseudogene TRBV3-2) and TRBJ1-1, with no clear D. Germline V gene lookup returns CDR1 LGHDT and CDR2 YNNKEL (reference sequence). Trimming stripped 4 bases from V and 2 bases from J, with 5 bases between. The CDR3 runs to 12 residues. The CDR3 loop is CASSLANTEAFF. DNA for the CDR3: TGTGCCAGCAGCCTTGCCAACACTGAAGCTTTCTTT.

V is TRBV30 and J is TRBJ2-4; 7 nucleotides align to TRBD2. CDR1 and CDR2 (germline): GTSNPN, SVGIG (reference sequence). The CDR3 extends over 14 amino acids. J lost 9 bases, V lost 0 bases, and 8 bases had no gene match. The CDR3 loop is CAWSVSGGGGIQYF. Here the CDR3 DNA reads TGTGCCTGGAGTGTATCGGGGGGAGGCGGCATTCAGTACTTC.

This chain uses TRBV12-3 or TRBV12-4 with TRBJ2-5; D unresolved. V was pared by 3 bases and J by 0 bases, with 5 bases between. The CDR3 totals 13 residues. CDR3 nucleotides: TGTGCCAGCAGTTTCGTGGACCAAGAGACCCAGTACTTC. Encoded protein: CASSFVDQETQYF.

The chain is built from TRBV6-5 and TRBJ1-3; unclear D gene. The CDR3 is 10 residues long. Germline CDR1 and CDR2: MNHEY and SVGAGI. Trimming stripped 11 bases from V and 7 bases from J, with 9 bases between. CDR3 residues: CASSRNTIYF. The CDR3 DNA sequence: TGTGCCTCCTCGAGGAACACCATATATTTT.

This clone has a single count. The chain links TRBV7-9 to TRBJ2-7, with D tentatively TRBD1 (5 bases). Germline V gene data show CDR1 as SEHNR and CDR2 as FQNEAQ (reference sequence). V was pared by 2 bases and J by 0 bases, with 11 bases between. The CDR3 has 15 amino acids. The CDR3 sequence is CASSLYRGSSYEQYF. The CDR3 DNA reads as TGTGCCAGCAGCTTATATAGGGGCAGCTCCTACGAGCAGTACTTC.

The CDR3 loop reads CASSEATVYNEQFF. The DNA of the CDR3 is TGTGCCAGCAGTGAAGCGACAGTTTACAATGAGCAGTTCTTC. This chain connects TRBV2 to TRBJ2-1, with D tentatively TRBD1 (5 bases). The V gene lost 0 bases and the J gene lost 4 bases, with 7 bases spanning the gap. This CDR3 has 14 amino acids. Germline assignment: CDR1 SNHLY and CDR2 FYNNEI.